This T cell receptor (beta chain) was profiled in a study of blood T cell repertoires in COVID-19. Study summary: Sites in the United States, Italy and Spain provided acute and convalescent COVID-19 samples. PBMCs, B-cell-depleted T cells, or T cells were the source of the cDNA or gDNA that made up the material.

In the original processing: The assay estimated nucleated cells by amplifying reference gene primers. TCRdb's table, derived via immunoSEQ multiplex PCR, lists solely in-frame clones and lacks some. V, J and clone size are those of that table, while D and trimming were read from the DNA. Of more than 100,000 clones in the sample, around 90% were seen once. The origin of this receptor is a man aged 50 to 59 in a cohort sampled during active COVID-19. The material sequenced was peripheral blood.

CDR3 amino acids: CASSSGRVGGINTGELFF. For the CDR3, the DNA is TGTGCCAGCAGCTCCGGGCGGGTGGGGGGAATCAACACCGGGGAGCTGTTTTTT. J is TRBJ2-2 and V is TRBV7-3, with a weak D call TRBD2 (6 bases). The CDR3 totals 18 residues. V shed 4 bases and J shed 2 bases, with 20 bases lying between them. Germline CDR1 and CDR2: SGHTA and FQGTGA.